The present entry profiles one T cell receptor (beta chain) with its context. Its antigen remains unknown. The data were obtained in a study of T cell responses to AZD1222 COVID-19 vaccine. Study-wide results and caveats: No repertoire was sampled before or during the peak T cell response, only after it. Spike-specific TCR breadth and depth both grew after two AZD1222 doses. Along spike, vaccine-associated CD4 TCRs were found throughout, with dominance at 160-218 and 743-854. Clonal diversity may have been underestimated in mostly white British donors.

Using immunoSEQ multiplex PCR, the repertoire was profiled, and TCRdb retains in-frame clones only, with some absent. This table has some 95,000 clones, less than 90% appearing once. This sequence originates from an adult in good health. Sequencing was performed on peripheral blood, taken on day 0 of AZD1222 vaccination.

Here the CDR3 DNA reads TGTGCCAGCAGTTTGTCGGGACAGAACAATCAGCCCCAGCATTTT. Translated: CASSLSGQNNQPQHF. The V gene is TRBV6-5, the J gene TRBJ1-5; 7 bases align to TRBD1. In germline, CDR1 is MNHEY, CDR2 SVGAGI. CDR3 length: 15 amino acids. The V and J ends lost 4 bases and 3 bases, in that order; junction bases with no gene match: 6.